One and the same sample provided the 23 T cell receptor beta chains below, sequenced in a study of memory CD4+ T cells and cytomegalovirus serostatus. The method was immunoSEQ multiplex PCR; TCRdb's version includes in-frame clones alone and lacks a portion of them. The sample lists about 92,000 clones; roughly 80% were seen once. The sort gate was single viable CD3+CD4+CD8-CD45RO+ cells for memory CD4+ T cells. Source material: memory CD4+ T cells from blood. The receptors derive from an adult in good health and CMV-seropositive.

The chain carries TRBV14 and TRBJ1-1, with D tentatively TRBD1 (5 bases). The CDR3 spans 18 residues. In germline, CDR1 is SGHDN, CDR2 FVKESK. V dropped 3 bases and J dropped 3 bases, with 23 bases sitting between them. The CDR3 DNA follows: TGTGCCAGCAGCCACGTCGGACAATGGGGAATTAGTGACACTGAAGCTTTCTTT. This sequence encodes CASSHVGQWGISDTEAFF.

The V gene is TRBV2, the J gene TRBJ2-3; a weak D match, TRBD2 (5 bases). Trimming cost V 4 bases and J 4 bases, with 12 bases left between them. Per the germline V gene, CDR1 is SNHLY and CDR2 is FYNNEI. CDR3 length: 14 residues. The CDR3 nucleotides read TGTGCCAGCAGTGCGGGTTCGGGGTCAGATACGCAGTATTTT. This codes for CASSAGSGSDTQYF.

The chain carries TRBV5-1 and TRBJ1-4, with 9 bases lining up with TRBD1. In germline, CDR1 is SGHRS, CDR2 YFSETQ. The V segment lost 3 bases and the J segment 8 bases; nucleotides outside the gene matches: 17. The CDR3 is 18 residues long. The CDR3 DNA sequence: TGCGCCAGCAGCTCCTGGACAGGGGACCCAGTACGCTACGAAAAACTGTTTTTT. It codes for CASSSWTGDPVRYEKLFF. The complete variable domain, with remaining parts taken from reference TRBV5-1 and TRBJ1-4, reads KAGVTQTPRYLIKTRGQQVTLSCSPISGHRSVSWYQQTPGQGLQFLFEYFSETQRNKGNFPGRFSGRQFSNSRSEMNVSTLELGDSALYLCASSSWTGDPVRYEKLFFGSGTQLSVL.

V usage is TRBV7-3 and J usage is TRBJ2-2; a possible D gene is TRBD2 (6 bases). In germline, CDR1 is SGHTA, CDR2 FQGTGA. The CDR3 loop spans 13 amino acids. V lost 4 bases to trimming and J lost 4 bases, with 7 bases between them. CDR3 DNA: TGTGCCAGCAGCTGGGGGGTCACCGGGGAGCTGTTTTTT. The encoded protein is CASSWGVTGELFF.

J is TRBJ2-4 and V is TRBV9, with D unclear. Trimming stripped 0 bases from V and 1 base from J, with 11 bases between. Germline V gives CDR1 SGDLS, CDR2 YYNGEE. CDR3 length equals 16 residues. CDR3 sequence reads: CASSVAPDPAKNIQYF. In nucleotides, the CDR3 is TGTGCCAGCAGCGTAGCCCCGGACCCGGCCAAAAACATTCAGTACTTC.

The CDR3 sequence is CASSLWGRNEAFF. Written as DNA, the CDR3 is TGTGCCAGCAGCTTGTGGGGTAGGAATGAAGCTTTCTTT. The chain uses TRBV5-8 and TRBJ1-1; D not certain. Trimming removed 1 base from V and 7 bases from J, with 11 bases in between. CDR1 SGHTS and CDR2 YDEGEE come from the germline V gene. CDR3 size: 13 residues.

The J gene is TRBJ2-5, the V gene TRBV5-1; tentatively, D is TRBD1 (6 bases). Trimming cost V 4 bases and J 1 base, with 14 bases left between them. CDR3 length: 15 residues. Germline loops: CDR1 SGHRS, CDR2 YFSETQ. CDR3 DNA: TGCGCCAGCAGCCCCGACAGGATGGGCCAAGAGACCCAGTACTTC. Its protein is CASSPDRMGQETQYF.

The rearrangement links TRBV11-2 to TRBJ2-7; unclear D gene. CDR1 and CDR2 from the germline V gene are SGHAT and FQNNGV. CDR3 size: 13 residues. V was trimmed by 4 bases and J by 3 bases, leaving 10 bases between them. The CDR3 is CASSSRTNYEQYF. CDR3 in DNA: TGTGCCAGCAGCTCCCGGACGAACTACGAGCAGTACTTC.

The V gene is TRBV28, the J gene TRBJ2-7; perhaps TRBD1 as D (6 bases). The V gene's germline CDR1 is MDHEN and CDR2 SYDVKM. V lost 5 bases, J lost 7 bases, and 18 bases lay in between. This CDR3 spans 14 amino acids. The CDR3 DNA reads as TGTGCCAGCAGTCTCCCACAGGGAGCGAGGGAGCAGTACTTC. This sequence encodes CASSLPQGAREQYF. Variable domain in full (rest from reference TRBV28 and TRBJ2-7): DVKVTQSSRYLVKRTGEKVFLECVQDMDHENMFWYRQDPGLGLRLIYFSYDVKMKEKGDIPEGYSVSREKKERFSLILESASTNQTSMYLCASSLPQGAREQYFGPGTRLTVT.

This chain links TRBV5-4 with TRBJ2-7, with 10 bases identical to TRBD2. Germline CDR1 and CDR2: SGHNT and YYREEE (reference sequence). The CDR3 spans 15 residues. The ends lost 1 base at V and 4 bases at J; junction bases unmatched: 5. The CDR3 spells CASSLSSSGSYEQYF. The CDR3 nucleotides read TGTGCCAGCAGCTTGAGTTCTAGCGGGAGTTACGAGCAGTACTTC.

The chain carries TRBV19 and TRBJ1-5; 8 nucleotides line up with TRBD1. The J segment lost 3 bases and the V segment lost 3 bases, leaving 13 bases of the junction unmatched. Per germline, CDR1 LNHDA and CDR2 SQIVND (reference sequence). CDR3 length equals 18 residues. The CDR3 nucleotides are TGTGCCAGTAGTATTGGGAGGACAGGGACATTTAACAATCAGCCCCAGCATTTT. This codes for CASSIGRTGTFNNQPQHF.

V usage is TRBV2 and J usage is TRBJ2-5; D not resolved. V gave up 7 bases and J gave up 4 bases, with 10 bases separating them. Germline lookup yields CDR1 SNHLY and CDR2 FYNNEI. There are 12 residues in the CDR3. The CDR3 bases are TGTGCCAGCAAGACGGGTGGAGAGACCCAGTACTTC. Translated, it gives CASKTGGETQYF. Filled out from reference TRBV2 and TRBJ2-5, the complete variable domain reads EPEVTQTPSHQVTQMGQEVILRCVPISNHLYFYWYRQILGQKVEFLVSFYNNEISEKSEIFDDQFSVERPDGSNFTLKIRSTKLEDSAMYFCASKTGGETQYFGPGTRLLVL.

This chain joins TRBV7-9 and TRBJ2-7; D unclear. V shed 4 bases and J shed 6 bases, with 19 bases lying between them. The germline V gene has CDR1 SEHNR and CDR2 FQNEAQ (reference sequence). CDR3 size: 15 residues. CDR3 residues: CASSSWTSLVGEQYF. In DNA, the CDR3 is TGTGCCAGCAGCTCCTGGACCTCCCTAGTCGGCGAGCAGTACTTC.

This clone was found a few times. This chain joins TRBV5-4 and TRBJ2-3, with 9 bases identical to TRBD2. From germline, CDR1 is SGHNT and CDR2 YYREEE (reference sequence). The CDR3 covers 16 residues. The V gene end was trimmed by 0 bases and the J gene end by 4 bases; junction bases not matched to a gene: 6. CDR3 region: CASSLGGGRAADTQYF. CDR3 sequence (DNA): TGTGCCAGCAGCTTGGGGGGCGGGAGGGCCGCAGATACGCAGTATTTT.

This clone was seen a handful of times. The chain uses TRBV4-3 and TRBJ2-3; either TRBD1 or TRBD2 may supply D (5 bases each). The CDR3 length is 16 residues. The V gene lost 3 bases and the J gene lost 4 bases, with 17 bases spanning the gap. CDR1 is LGHNA and CDR2 is YSLEER in the germline V gene. CDR3 residues: CASSQFLRDQPDTQYF. The CDR3 DNA reads TGCGCCAGCAGCCAGTTCCTCCGGGACCAACCAGATACGCAGTATTTT.

The gene calls are TRBV6-5 and TRBJ1-2; the D gene is possibly TRBD1 (5 bases). This CDR3 region has 12 residues. V was trimmed by 5 bases and J by 4 bases, leaving 8 bases between them. Germline CDR1 MNHEY, CDR2 SVGAGI. In DNA form, the CDR3 reads TGTGCCAGCAGTGAGGGACTCTATGGCTACACCTTC. Its protein is CASSEGLYGYTF.

The chain carries TRBV6-1 and TRBJ2-5, with 8 bases that match TRBD1. Germline CDR1 reads MNHNS; CDR2 reads SASEGT. The CDR3 totals 15 residues. With V trimmed by 6 bases and J by 4 bases, 10 bases remained unmatched. CDR3: CASSSDRERGETQYF. The CDR3, as DNA: TGTGCCAGCAGCTCGGACAGGGAACGGGGAGAGACCCAGTACTTC.

The chain links TRBV9 to TRBJ1-1; 8 nucleotides line up with TRBD1. The CDR3 runs to 16 residues. J lost 4 bases, V lost 0 bases, and 8 bases had no gene match. Per the germline V gene, CDR1 is SGDLS and CDR2 is YYNGEE. CDR3 nucleotides: TGTGCCAGCAGCGTAGAAGCCGCAGGGGGCTTCACTGAAGCTTTCTTT. Encoded protein: CASSVEAAGGFTEAFF.

This clone turned up a few times. V and J are TRBV4-2 and TRBJ1-4; TRBD1 matches at 7 bases. V was pared by 5 bases and J by 8 bases, with 11 bases of the junction left unmatched. Per germline, CDR1 LGHNA and CDR2 YNFKEQ. The CDR3 is 15 residues long. CDR3 in DNA: TGTGCCAGCAGCGCCAACAGGGGCAGCAAGGAAAAACTGTTTTTT. Its protein product is CASSANRGSKEKLFF.

The CDR3 protein is CASSPRGQGGSVTQYF. Written as DNA, the CDR3 is TGTGCCAGCTCACCTCGCGGACAGGGGGGATCAGTGACCCAGTACTTC. The chain uses TRBV18 and TRBJ2-5; 10 nucleotides line up with TRBD1. This CDR3 contains 16 residues. Trimming took 3 bases from V and 7 from J; bases not matched to a gene: 11. In germline, CDR1 is KGHSH, CDR2 LQKENI.

The genes are TRBV6-5 and TRBJ1-2; D is possibly TRBD1 (5 bases). CDR1 and CDR2 (germline): MNHEY, SVGAGI. With 1 base removed from V and 6 bases from J, the gap between germline ends came to 9 bases. The CDR3 is 13 amino acids. CDR3 residues: CASSYYKDNGYTF. For the CDR3, the DNA is TGTGCCAGCAGTTACTACAAGGACAATGGCTACACCTTC.

The V gene is TRBV5-4, the J gene TRBJ2-7; 7 positions agree with TRBD2. There are 15 residues in the CDR3. Germline V gene lookup returns CDR1 SGHNT and CDR2 YYREEE (reference sequence). The J segment lost 6 bases and the V segment lost 0 bases, leaving 9 bases of the junction unmatched. The CDR3 DNA sequence: TGTGCCAGCAGCTTGGATGGCGGGAGACCCTCCGAGCAGTACTTC. Amino acid sequence: CASSLDGGRPSEQYF.

The chain carries TRBV5-1 and TRBJ1-4; D may be TRBD1 (6 bases). The germline V and J ends were trimmed by 7 bases and 7 bases, with 23 bases remaining between them. Germline CDR1 is SGHRS and CDR2 is YFSETQ. This CDR3 spans 16 amino acids. CDR3 sequence: CASRITGSRGPEKLFF. The CDR3 region has the DNA TGCGCCAGCCGCATTACAGGGTCCCGGGGCCCTGAAAAACTGTTTTTT.